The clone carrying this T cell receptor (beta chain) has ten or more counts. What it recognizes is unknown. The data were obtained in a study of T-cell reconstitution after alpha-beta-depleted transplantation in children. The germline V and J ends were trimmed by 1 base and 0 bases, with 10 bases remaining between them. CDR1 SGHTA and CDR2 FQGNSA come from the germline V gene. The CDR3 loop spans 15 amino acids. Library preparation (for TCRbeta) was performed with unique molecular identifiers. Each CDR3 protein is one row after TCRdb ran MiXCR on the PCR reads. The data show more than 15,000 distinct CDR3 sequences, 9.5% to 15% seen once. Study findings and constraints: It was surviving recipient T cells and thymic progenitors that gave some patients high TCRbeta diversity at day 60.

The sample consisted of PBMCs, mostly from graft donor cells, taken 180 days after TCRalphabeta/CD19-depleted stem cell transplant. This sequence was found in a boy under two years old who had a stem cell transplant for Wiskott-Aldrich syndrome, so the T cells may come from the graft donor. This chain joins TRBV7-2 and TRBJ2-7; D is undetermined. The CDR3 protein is CASSLEGAVSYEQYF. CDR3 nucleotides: TGTGCCAGCAGCTTAGAGGGCGCGGTCTCCTACGAGCAGTACTTC.